This T cell receptor (beta chain) emerged from a study of CD8 T cells in ankylosing spondylitis (TCRdb year 2017). Notes on the research overall: The study set out to find disease-linked TCR variants by profiling T cell receptor beta repertoires in ankylosing spondylitis patients and healthy donors. The whole study cohort included 85 to 120 healthy donors and about two dozen ankylosing spondylitis patients. Peripheral blood was sampled, and synovial fluid was additionally collected from ankylosing spondylitis patients. What the authors observed across the whole study: The disease-linked clones had a CD8+ phenotype and were found at relatively low frequencies in peripheral blood. Some of the motif variants had been reported before in the synovial fluid and blood of reactive arthritis patients, a finding that suggests common disease-initiation mechanisms. A TCR beta motif of several highly homologous amino acid variants appeared characteristic of blood from ankylosing spondylitis patients. According to the report, matched synovial fluid samples from ankylosing spondylitis patients were significantly enriched for the disease-linked clones.

Instrument on record: Illumina HiSeq 2500. Quantitative 5'-RACE with molecular barcodes was the method used to prepare the TCR beta libraries. In the source study's methods: A new computational method, built on a probabilistic model of VDJ rearrangement, was used to identify disease-linked TCR variants. TCRdb itself trimmed the public reads at Q25 with fastp, ran MiXCR and retained productive beta chains. All rows with the same CDR3 protein become a single entry with the most common DNA and genes. V and J calls and clone size were set by TCRdb, not the authors. In this sample the table shows 250,000 to 400,000 distinct CDR3 sequences, roughly 11% of which occur a single time. The biggest ten clones account for about a tenth of the sample. This clonotype was picked up many times. No antigen is known for it. Base quality data are lacking; no much larger clone is found one base away. The CDR3 sequence holds 15 residues, the cysteine and phenylalanine included. The retained sequence is limited to the CDR3, 45 bases, with the frame set at the first base. CDR1 ENHRY and CDR2 SYGVKD were looked up in the germline V gene. V and J are truncated by 2 bases and 0 bases respectively, leaving an intervening sequence of 11 bases.

The receptor's source is a female donor with ankylosing spondylitis or in good health (not recorded which). Specimen: blood, either unsorted or a sorted T cell fraction (not recorded which). This chain joins TRBV10-3 to TRBJ2-7, with no D gene named confidently. The CDR3 reads as follows: CAISETAASSYEQYF. The nucleotide sequence is TGTGCCATCAGTGAGACGGCAGCGAGCTCCTACGAGCAGTACTTC.